The next 5 T cell receptor beta chains were all read from a single sample in a study of identical twins. MiXCR, applied by TCRdb to the 5' RACE reads, yields one record per CDR3 protein. The sample has some 240,000 distinct CDR3 sequences, about 10% seen once. Specimen: memory T cells sorted from blood. The receptors were gathered from a man aged 50-59 years in good health.

At least ten counts were recorded for this clonotype. Here the CDR3 reads CASSFMGGSGANVLTF. The CDR3 DNA follows: TGCGCCAGCAGCTTCATGGGGGGCTCTGGGGCCAACGTCCTGACTTTC. This chain connects TRBV5-1 to TRBJ2-6, with D tentatively TRBD2 (6 bases). The V gene's germline CDR1 is SGHRS and CDR2 YFSETQ. Trimming shortened V by 2 bases and J by 0 bases, and 9 bases separated the two germline ends. This CDR3 comprises 16 residues.

This clonotype was detected ten times or more. This chain uses TRBV5-6 with TRBJ2-2; D possibly uses TRBD1 or TRBD2 (6 bases each). The CDR3 loop spans 15 amino acids. From germline, CDR1 is SGHDT and CDR2 YYEEEE. The V gene lost 4 bases and the J gene lost 5 bases, with 15 bases spanning the gap. CDR3 sequence reads: CASSVGGLVTGELFF. Here the CDR3 DNA reads TGTGCCAGCAGCGTCGGGGGCCTGGTTACCGGGGAGCTGTTTTTT.

V gene TRBV11-2 combines with J gene TRBJ2-1; TRBD2 might be the D (6 bases). Trimming took 7 bases from V and 0 from J, leaving 19 bases between them. Per the germline V gene, CDR1 is SGHAT and CDR2 is FQNNGV. This CDR3 is 17 amino acids long. CDR3 in DNA: TGTGCCAGCACCCTGGGGGGAGTGACGAGCTCCTACAATGAGCAGTTCTTC. Its protein is CASTLGGVTSSYNEQFF.

The V call is TRBV14, the J call TRBJ2-3, with 10 bases that match TRBD2. The ends lost 5 bases at V and 4 bases at J; junction bases unmatched: 15. CDR3 length: 18 residues. CDR1 is SGHDN, CDR2 FVKESK, per germline. CDR3 region: CASSSLAGGMSSPDTQYF. CDR3 nucleotides: TGTGCCAGCAGCTCATTAGCGGGGGGCATGAGTAGCCCAGATACGCAGTATTTT.

This clonotype was detected many times. DNA for the CDR3: TGCGCCAGCAGCCAAGACCCGACAGGGGGCACTTCACCCCTCCACTTT. It codes for CASSQDPTGGTSPLHF. The chain couples TRBV4-3 to TRBJ1-6, with TRBD1 matching over 10 bases. This CDR3 has 16 residues. From germline, CDR1 is LGHNA and CDR2 YSLEER. Losses at the gene ends were 0 bases for V and 9 bases for J; bases not matched to a gene: 5.